The 3 T cell receptor beta chains listed next were all sequenced from one sample in a study of response to subunit inactivated influenza vaccine. Using its own MiXCR run on the RT-PCR reads, TCRdb lists one record per CDR3 protein. The table has approximately 170,000 distinct CDR3 sequences, 13% to 15% seen once. The specimen comprised CD8+ T cells sorted from PBMCs, sampled 4 to 6 days after vaccination. The origin of the receptors is a man between 45 and 60 years old who received an inactivated influenza vaccine.

This clonotype was counted ten times or more. The chain couples TRBV12-3 or TRBV12-4 to TRBJ2-1; D assignment may be TRBD1 or TRBD2 (5 bases each). CDR3 length equals 14 residues. Trimming left V 3 bases short and J 0 bases short, with 6 bases between. CDR3 DNA: TGTGCCAGCAGTTTTGGGGGCTCCTACAATGAGCAGTTCTTC. Translating gives CASSFGGSYNEQFF.

The genes are TRBV2 and TRBJ2-2, with 12 positions matching TRBD1. Germline V gene data show CDR1 as SNHLY and CDR2 as FYNNEI. The CDR3 totals 19 residues. J was trimmed by 3 bases and V by 7 bases; bases with no gene match: 15. CDR3 DNA sequence: TGTGCCAGCACCGGGGACAGGGGGCCTATAAAGCACGACACCGGGGAGCTGTTTTTT. This codes for CASTGDRGPIKHDTGELFF.

The chain links TRBV28 to TRBJ2-7; 7 bases align to TRBD1. This CDR3 contains 12 residues. V shed 11 bases and J 9 bases; nucleotides not matched to a gene: 13. CDR1 and CDR2 from the germline V gene are MDHEN and SYDVKM. DNA for the CDR3: TGTGCCTCGACAGGGCTGAGAGGGGGGCAGTACTTC. It yields the protein CASTGLRGGQYF.